This entry lists 7 T cell receptor beta chains sequenced from one sample in a study of T cell changes during pregnancy in multiple sclerosis. The method was immunoSEQ multiplex PCR; TCRdb's version includes in-frame clones alone and lacks a portion of them. Here the sample spans about 120,000 clones, 90% to 95% being singletons. The sample was peripheral blood, taken in the third trimester of pregnancy. These receptors came from a female donor with multiple sclerosis, enrolled in a pregnancy study.

CDR3 residues: CASSSGTEKYEQYF. The CDR3 DNA reads TGTGCCAGCAGCTCCGGGACAGAAAAATACGAGCAGTACTTC. This chain joins TRBV7-9 and TRBJ2-7, with 7 nucleotides matching TRBD1. Looked up from germline, CDR1 is SEHNR and CDR2 is FQNEAQ (reference sequence). V lost 4 bases and J lost 4; bases outside the gene matches: 7. The CDR3 totals 14 residues. Full variable domain (rest looked up from reference TRBV7-9 and TRBJ2-7): DTGVSQNPRHKITKRGQNVTFRCDPISEHNRLYWYRQTLGQGPEFLTYFQNEAQLEKSRLLSDRFSAERPKGSFSTLEIQRTEQGDSAMYLCASSSGTEKYEQYFGPGTRLTVT.

This clone was seen a few times. The chain joins TRBV6-6 to TRBJ1-5, with 7 positions matching TRBD1. The CDR3 runs to 14 residues. J gave up 6 bases and V 10 bases, and 12 bases lay outside the gene matches. Germline CDR1 and CDR2: MNHNY and SVGAGI (reference sequence). The DNA for the CDR3 is TGTGCCACGGGGGCAGGGGGAGGCGGTCAGCCCCAGCATTTT. Encoded protein: CATGAGGGGQPQHF.

This chain joins TRBV5-6 and TRBJ1-2; weak D call: TRBD1 (5 bases). Germline lookup yields CDR1 SGHDT and CDR2 YYEEEE. The germline V and J ends were trimmed by 0 bases and 4 bases, with 13 bases remaining between them. This CDR3 is 15 amino acids long. CDR3 sequence (DNA): TGTGCCAGCAGCTTGGATGCGACAGTCCTCTATGGCTACACCTTC. It encodes CASSLDATVLYGYTF.

The chain has TRBV27 and TRBJ1-1, with 7 bases lining up with TRBD1. V was clipped by 4 bases and J by 7 bases; unmatched bases: 6. The CDR3 totals 13 residues. Looked up from germline, CDR1 is MNHEY and CDR2 is SMNVEV (reference sequence). Here the CDR3 DNA reads TGTGCCAGCAGTTCCCGGACAGGCGTTGAAGCTTTCTTT. Translated: CASSSRTGVEAFF.

J is TRBJ2-1 and V is TRBV2; TRBD1 matches at 7 bases. Germline V gene lookup returns CDR1 SNHLY and CDR2 FYNNEI. The J segment lost 8 bases and the V segment lost 7 bases, leaving 14 bases of the junction unmatched. The CDR3 covers 15 residues. CDR3 sequence: CASTRGEGGTYEQFF. CDR3 bases: TGTGCCAGCACCCGAGGGGAAGGGGGCACCTATGAGCAGTTCTTC. Supplemented by reference TRBV2 and TRBJ2-1, the full variable domain reads EPEVTQTPSHQVTQMGQEVILRCVPISNHLYFYWYRQILGQKVEFLVSFYNNEISEKSEIFDDQFSVERPDGSNFTLKIRSTKLEDSAMYFCASTRGEGGTYEQFFGPGTRLTVL.

V is TRBV2 and J is TRBJ2-1; TRBD2 agrees at 10 bases. Germline-derived CDR1 and CDR2 are SNHLY and FYNNEI. The trim removed 6 bases at V and 9 bases at J, leaving 8 bases unmatched. CDR3 length: 14 amino acids. The CDR3 region has the DNA TGTGCCAGCAGCAGAGCGGGGGGGCCGGTTGAGCAGTTCTTC. Residues: CASSRAGGPVEQFF.

The gene calls are TRBV7-6 and TRBJ2-2, with unresolved D. Germline V CDR1 and CDR2: SGHVS, FNYEAQ. The CDR3 extends over 13 amino acids. V was clipped by 2 bases and J by 5 bases, with 6 bases between them. The CDR3 nucleotides are TGTGCCAGCAGCTTACGGAGAACCGGGGAGCTGTTTTTT. Protein sequence: CASSLRRTGELFF. The variable domain in full, completed from reference TRBV7-6 and TRBJ2-2, reads GAGVSQSPRYKVTKRGQDVALRCDPISGHVSLYWYRQALGQGPEFLTYFNYEAQQDKSGLPNDRFSAERPEGSISTLTIQRTEQRDSAMYRCASSLRRTGELFFGEGSRLTVL.